These 29 T cell receptor beta chains came from one sample sequenced in a study of T cell repertoires in cytomegalovirus infection (dated by TCRdb to between 2018 and 2020). These receptors' targets are unknown. The instrument given in TCRdb is Illumina HiSeq 1500. TCRdb itself trimmed the public reads at Q25 with fastp, ran MiXCR and retained productive beta chains. CDR3 protein sequences are deduplicated, and each keeps its most common genes and DNA. Here the sample has some 350,000 distinct CDR3 sequences; under 35% occur a single time. About 19% of the sample is held by the ten biggest clonotypes. The sample's treatment or condition label, decoded: in vitro stimulation with specific CMV peptide epitopes to enrich CMV-specific T cells. Sequencing was performed on cultured PBMCs, taken from culture after CMV antigen stimulation. Receptor source: a human donor in good health (CMV status not recorded). Some clones in this sample may be carry-over from other donors' samples.

The chain carries TRBV6-6 and TRBJ2-1; either TRBD1 or TRBD2 may supply D (7 bases each). The V end lost 6 bases, the J end lost 2 bases, and 17 bases lay between the germline ends. This CDR3 contains 16 residues. Germline V CDR1 and CDR2: MNHNY, SVGAGI (reference sequence). The CDR3 is CASRRGGGGAYNEQFF. CDR3 sequence (DNA): TGTGCCAGCAGACGAGGGGGCGGGGGCGCCTACAATGAGCAGTTCTTC.

This clonotype was observed a few times. The rearrangement links TRBV7-2 to TRBJ1-5; TRBD1 aligns across 7 bases. CDR1 and CDR2 (germline): SGHTA, FQGNSA. CDR3 size: 14 residues. Trimming took 3 bases from V and 8 from J; bases not matched to a gene: 7. CDR3 region: CASSFAGGGKPQHF. Written as DNA, the CDR3 is TGTGCCAGCAGCTTTGCAGGGGGGGGCAAGCCCCAGCATTTT.

This clonotype was observed a few times. This sequence joins TRBV18 and TRBJ2-5; the D is unclear. V was clipped by 5 bases and J by 4 bases, with 8 bases between them. The V gene's germline CDR1 is KGHSH and CDR2 LQKENI. This CDR3 has 12 residues. The CDR3 nucleotides read TGTGCCAGCTCAACTTCCCTAGAGACCCAGTACTTC. Amino acids: CASSTSLETQYF.

This clonotype was counted at least ten times. V gene TRBV7-2 combines with J gene TRBJ2-1, with D maybe TRBD2 (5 bases). CDR3 length: 19 residues. Germline V gives CDR1 SGHTA, CDR2 FQGNSA. Trimming took off 3 bases at V and 2 bases at J, with 23 bases between the two ends. The CDR3 DNA reads TGTGCCAGCAGCTTTAGGTCGGGGAACGGCCGGGTTCCCTACAATGAGCAGTTCTTC. Protein sequence: CASSFRSGNGRVPYNEQFF.

This clonotype was seen a few times. The chain joins TRBV4-2 to TRBJ2-3, with no clear D. CDR3 size: 16 residues. Trimming stripped 2 bases from V and 1 base from J, with 13 bases between. Germline loops: CDR1 LGHNA, CDR2 YNFKEQ. The CDR3 loop reads CASSQIPNLGTDTQYF. The CDR3 DNA reads TGTGCCAGCAGCCAAATTCCCAACCTGGGCACAGATACGCAGTATTTT.

This clonotype turned up a few times. The chain combines TRBV5-1 with TRBJ1-2; 7 nucleotides match TRBD1. Germline V gene sequence: CDR1 SGHRS, CDR2 YFSETQ. The CDR3 is 16 amino acids. The V gene end was trimmed by 3 bases and the J gene end by 3 bases; junction bases not matched to a gene: 11. The CDR3 nucleotides are TGCGCCAGCAGCTCCTCCGACAGGGAAGAACACTATGGCTACACCTTC. It encodes CASSSSDREEHYGYTF. The full variable domain, rest sourced from reference TRBV5-1 and TRBJ1-2, is KAGVTQTPRYLIKTRGQQVTLSCSPISGHRSVSWYQQTPGQGLQFLFEYFSETQRNKGNFPGRFSGRQFSNSRSEMNVSTLELGDSALYLCASSSSDREEHYGYTFGSGTRLTVV.

V usage is TRBV12-3 or TRBV12-4 and J usage is TRBJ1-5; tentative D call: TRBD1 (5 bases). The V and J ends lost 8 bases and 5 bases respectively, with 13 bases between them. The CDR3 sequence is 13 residues long. CDR3 in amino acids: CASRGGQYQPQHF. For the CDR3, the DNA is TGTGCCAGCCGGGGGGGTCAATATCAGCCCCAGCATTTT.

This clonotype appeared many times. The genes are TRBV7-8 and TRBJ1-5, with D perhaps TRBD1 (5 bases). V was trimmed by 2 bases and J by 5 bases, leaving 19 bases between them. The V gene's germline CDR1 is SGHVS and CDR2 FQNEAQ. The length of the CDR3 is 17 residues. CDR3 DNA: TGTGCCAGCAGCTTAAGGCGAGGGGCAGACGATTATCAGCCCCAGCATTTT. This translates into CASSLRRGADDYQPQHF.

In this sample, this clonotype turned up many times. At one end, the junction sequence differs from germline, possibly due to a read error. The V call is TRBV20-1, the J call TRBJ2-3, with 8 bases aligning to TRBD2. CDR1 and CDR2 from the germline V gene are DFQATT and SNEGSKA (reference sequence). The CDR3 consists of 12 residues. This CDR3 is CSEPTRSGGLSF. CDR3 coding DNA: TGCAGTGAGCCCACTAGAAGCGGGGGACTGTCTTTT.

The chain combines TRBV7-6 with TRBJ2-6, with D uncertain. Germline-derived CDR1 and CDR2 are SGHVS and FNYEAQ. CDR3 length: 13 residues. V dropped 6 bases and J dropped 2 bases, with 5 bases sitting between them. CDR3 sequence: CASSDTGANVLTF. CDR3 coding DNA: TGTGCCAGCAGTGATACTGGGGCCAACGTCCTGACTTTC.

The chain links TRBV29-1 to TRBJ1-2; D is unclear. Germline-derived CDR1 and CDR2 are SQVTM and ANQGSEA. Deletions cut 7 bases from V and 2 bases from J, with 14 bases between. The CDR3 length is 13 residues. The CDR3: CSAGPAANYGYTF. In nucleotides, the CDR3 is TGCAGCGCTGGCCCGGCAGCCAACTATGGCTACACCTTC. The full variable domain, rest sourced from reference TRBV29-1 and TRBJ1-2, is SAVISQKPSRDICQRGTSLTIQCQVDSQVTMMFWYRQQPGQSLTLIATANQGSEATYESGFVIDKFPISRPNLTFSTLTVSNMSPEDSSIYLCSAGPAANYGYTFGSGTRLTVV.

The table lists this clonotype with a few counts. V usage is TRBV27 and J usage is TRBJ2-1; a possible D gene is TRBD1 (7 bases). The germline V gene has CDR1 MNHEY and CDR2 SMNVEV (reference sequence). With 0 bases removed from V and 7 bases from J, the gap between germline ends came to 22 bases. The CDR3 extends over 18 amino acids. For the CDR3, the DNA is TGTGCCAGCAGTTTATCAGGAGGGGGCAGGGCATTCGGGAATGAGCAGTTCTTC. It yields the protein CASSLSGGGRAFGNEQFF.

There are a few counts of this clonotype. V gene TRBV7-8 combines with J gene TRBJ1-1, with D possibly being TRBD1 (5 bases). With 6 bases removed from V and 7 bases from J, the gap between germline ends came to 15 bases. Looked up from germline, CDR1 is SGHVS and CDR2 is FQNEAQ. There are 13 residues in the CDR3. CDR3 residues: CASSRGRGDEAFF. Written as DNA, the CDR3 is TGTGCCAGCAGTCGGGGCCGGGGGGATGAAGCTTTCTTT.

V gene TRBV2 combines with J gene TRBJ2-7; 10 bases agree with TRBD1. The CDR3 spans 15 residues. After removal of 7 bases from V and 4 bases from J, the junction contained 10 bases not matched to a gene. Germline lookup yields CDR1 SNHLY and CDR2 FYNNEI. This CDR3 reads CASTDPWDRGYEQYF. CDR3 bases: TGTGCCAGCACCGACCCCTGGGACAGGGGTTACGAGCAGTACTTC.

The V gene is TRBV7-3, the J gene TRBJ1-2, with 9 bases lining up with TRBD1. CDR1 SGHTA and CDR2 FQGTGA come from the germline V gene. The CDR3 sequence is 11 residues long. The J segment lost 8 bases and the V segment lost 8 bases, leaving 3 bases of the junction unmatched. DNA of the CDR3: TGTGCCAGCGACAGGGGGAACGGCTACACCTTC. Its translation is CASDRGNGYTF.

The sample holds a few counts of this clonotype. The rearrangement uses TRBV19 and TRBJ2-7; D remains ambiguous. Trimming took 3 bases from V and 2 from J, leaving 14 bases between them. This CDR3 contains 15 residues. Germline assignment: CDR1 LNHDA and CDR2 SQIVND (reference sequence). CDR3 DNA sequence: TGTGCCAGTAGTATTGCGTCAGCAGAGGCCTACGAGCAGTACTTC. It yields the protein CASSIASAEAYEQYF.

The chain carries TRBV27 and TRBJ1-1; 10 bases are a match to TRBD1. The CDR3 totals 16 residues. The ends lost 5 bases at V and 3 bases at J; junction bases unmatched: 9. Per the germline V gene, CDR1 is MNHEY and CDR2 is SMNVEV (reference sequence). CDR3 bases: TGTGCCAGCAGTCCAAGGACAGGGGGAAAGGACACTGAAGCTTTCTTT. Amino acids: CASSPRTGGKDTEAFF.

This clonotype has a handful of counts. The chain links TRBV27 to TRBJ1-2, with TRBD1 matching 7 bases. J gave up 3 bases and V 0 bases, and 1 base lay outside the gene matches. Germline CDR1 and CDR2: MNHEY and SMNVEV (reference sequence). This CDR3 contains 14 residues. CDR3 sequence: CASSLSGGDYGYTF. Here the CDR3 DNA reads TGTGCCAGCAGTTTATCAGGGGGCGACTATGGCTACACCTTC.

This clonotype turned up a few times. This chain joins TRBV7-8 and TRBJ1-6, with 10 bases that match TRBD1. V lost 0 bases to trimming and J lost 7 bases; unmatched junction nucleotides: 6. The CDR3 sequence is 17 residues long. The germline V gene has CDR1 SGHVS and CDR2 FQNEAQ. CDR3 sequence: CASSLALPGQGNSPLHF. CDR3 nucleotide sequence: TGTGCCAGCAGCTTAGCGCTTCCGGGACAGGGGAATTCACCCCTCCACTTT.

This rearrangement joins TRBV11-2 to TRBJ2-7; maybe TRBD1 (6 bases). The CDR3 sequence is 14 residues long. Germline CDR1 SGHAT, CDR2 FQNNGV. Trimming pared 5 bases from V and 5 bases from J, leaving 16 bases between. CDR3 DNA: TGTGCCAGCAGCCCCACGCCCACAGGGAACGAGCAGTACTTC. It yields the protein CASSPTPTGNEQYF.

The table lists this clonotype with a few counts. J is TRBJ2-3 and V is TRBV6-6; D is ambiguous. CDR3 length: 12 residues. Trimming took off 4 bases at V and 8 bases at J, with 10 bases between the two ends. Germline CDR1 is MNHNY and CDR2 is SVGAGI (reference sequence). CDR3 nucleotides: TGTGCCAGCAGTTCAACCATGGGTACGCAGTATTTT. Amino acids: CASSSTMGTQYF.

The chain carries TRBV27 and TRBJ2-7; the match to TRBD2 covers 7 bases. The CDR3 runs 15 residues. CDR1 and CDR2 from the germline V gene are MNHEY and SMNVEV (reference sequence). J was trimmed by 3 bases and V by 5 bases; bases with no gene match: 10. CDR3 sequence (DNA): TGTGCCAGCAGTCCGGCTAGCGGCCGCCTCTACGAGCAGTACTTC. It specifies CASSPASGRLYEQYF.

The V call is TRBV3-1, the J call TRBJ1-1; 9 positions match TRBD1. J was trimmed by 4 bases and V by 2 bases; bases with no gene match: 5. Germline CDR1 is LGHDT and CDR2 is YNNKEL (reference sequence). The CDR3 covers 15 residues. The DNA for the CDR3 is TGTGCCAGCAGCCAACCCCAGACAGGGGGCACTGAAGCTTTCTTT. Encoded protein: CASSQPQTGGTEAFF.

This chain joins TRBV6-8 and TRBJ2-2; 8 nucleotides line up with TRBD1. The CDR3 is made up of 13 amino acids. Germline V gives CDR1 MNHGY, CDR2 SAAAGT. V trimming: 7 bases; J trimming: 6 bases; junction bases outside the gene matches: 4. Written as DNA, the CDR3 is TGTGCCAGCAAGGACAGGGAACCCGGGGAGCTGTTTTTT. This codes for CASKDREPGELFF.

V gene TRBV7-9 combines with J gene TRBJ1-1, with D hard to call. Trimming removed 4 bases from V and 1 base from J, with 7 bases in between. This CDR3 has 13 residues. Germline CDR1 is SEHNR and CDR2 is FQNEAQ (reference sequence). CDR3 in amino acids: CASSYNENTEAFF. CDR3 DNA: TGTGCCAGCAGCTATAATGAGAACACTGAAGCTTTCTTT.

The genes are TRBV6-5 and TRBJ2-3; the match to TRBD1 covers 9 bases. Trimming cost V 2 bases and J 8 bases; bases outside gene matches: 23. Germline values: CDR1 MNHEY, CDR2 SVGAGI. This CDR3 contains 20 residues. The CDR3, as DNA: TGTGCCAGCAGTTACGGCGTCCGGGACAGGGTTGGACACGCGAGTAGTACGCAGTATTTT. It yields the protein CASSYGVRDRVGHASSTQYF.

This chain connects TRBV11-1 to TRBJ2-3, with TRBD1 identical over 12 bases. This CDR3 spans 15 amino acids. V lost 9 bases, J lost 10 bases, and 14 bases stayed unmatched. The germline V gene encodes CDR1 SGHAT and CDR2 FQDESV (reference sequence). The CDR3 region has the DNA TGTGCCAGTGGGGTCGGGGACAGGGGGCCAAGTCCGCAGTATTTT. Translating gives CASGVGDRGPSPQYF.

The chain is built from TRBV6-1 and TRBJ1-1; D gene unclear. CDR1 and CDR2 from the germline V gene are MNHNS and SASEGT. The CDR3 has 14 residues. V was shortened by 3 bases and J by 0 bases, with 8 bases between the two germline ends. The CDR3 DNA follows: TGTGCCAGCAGTGAGGCAGACTTGAACACTGAAGCTTTCTTT. Protein: CASSEADLNTEAFF.

This clonotype was counted only a few times. This rearrangement joins TRBV2 to TRBJ2-5; 14 bases fit TRBD2. Germline-derived CDR1 and CDR2 are SNHLY and FYNNEI. The V segment lost 4 bases and the J segment 3 bases; nucleotides outside the gene matches: 1. The CDR3 has 15 amino acids. The DNA for the CDR3 is TGTGCCAGCAGTGGGGGACTAGCGGGAGAAGAGACCCAGTACTTC. Amino acids: CASSGGLAGEETQYF.